What follows are 26 T cell receptor beta chains derived from one specimen sequenced in a study of T cell responses to AZD1222 COVID-19 vaccine. Sequencing was performed with immunoSEQ multiplex PCR; in TCRdb, only in-frame clones are kept and a portion is missing. The sample yields 85,000 to 90,000 clones, approximately 89% seen once. Source: peripheral blood, taken 28 days after the second AZD1222 dose. The receptors stem from an adult who received the AZD1222 COVID-19 vaccine.

This chain uses TRBV5-1 with TRBJ2-5; 12 bases fit TRBD2. Germline V gene data show CDR1 as SGHRS and CDR2 as YFSETQ. The trim removed 5 bases at V and 2 bases at J, leaving 4 bases unmatched. CDR3 size: 15 residues. This CDR3 is CASRQTSGGQETQYF. DNA for the CDR3: TGCGCCAGCAGGCAGACTAGCGGGGGACAAGAGACCCAGTACTTC.

The chain links TRBV6-1 to TRBJ2-2, with D unresolved. The germline CDR1 and CDR2 sequences are MNHNS and SASEGT. The CDR3 extends over 17 amino acids. V was pared by 4 bases and J by 1 base, with 16 bases between. CDR3 sequence: CASSGPHTRMNTGELFF. DNA of the CDR3: TGTGCCAGCAGTGGCCCCCATACACGAATGAACACCGGGGAGCTGTTTTTT.

J is TRBJ2-2 and V is TRBV25-1; TRBD2 might be the D (5 bases). The V end was cut by 2 bases, the J end by 4 bases, with 14 bases between. Germline CDR1 and CDR2: MGHDK and SYGVNS. The CDR3 runs to 16 residues. The CDR3 sequence is CASSEIRVEGTGELFF. The CDR3, as DNA: TGTGCCAGCAGTGAAATCCGGGTTGAGGGCACCGGGGAGCTGTTTTTT. Complete variable domain (other parts from reference TRBV25-1 and TRBJ2-2): EADIYQTPRYLVIGTGKKITLECSQTMGHDKMYWYQQDPGMELHLIHYSYGVNSTEKGDLSSESTVSRIRTEHFPLTLESARPSHTSQYLCASSEIRVEGTGELFFGEGSRLTVL.

CDR3 coding DNA: TGTGCCAGCTCACTCGCATTTGGAGGAGAAGCTTTCTTT. Its translation: CASSLAFGGEAFF. The chain couples TRBV18 to TRBJ1-1; D not resolved. This CDR3 has 13 amino acids. Trimming shortened V by 4 bases and J by 8 bases, and 14 bases separated the two germline ends. Germline V CDR1 and CDR2: KGHSH, LQKENI.

This chain links TRBV12-3 or TRBV12-4 with TRBJ1-2; D possibly corresponds to TRBD1 (5 bases). The CDR3 has 13 amino acids. V was cut by 7 bases and J by 7 bases, with 16 bases left in between. The CDR3 region has the DNA TGTGCCAGCAACTACCGGGGCCTTCGTGGCTACACCTTC. Translation: CASNYRGLRGYTF.

This chain links TRBV3-1 (or the pseudogene TRBV3-2) with TRBJ1-5; 8 nucleotides agree with TRBD1. V lost 5 bases and J lost 6; bases outside the gene matches: 6. The CDR3 is made up of 14 amino acids. The germline CDR1 and CDR2 sequences are LGHDT and YNNKEL (reference sequence). As DNA, the CDR3 is TGTGCCAGCAGCAAACAGGGGGACGGTCAGCCCCAGCATTTT. This encodes CASSKQGDGQPQHF.

The chain carries TRBV4-1 and TRBJ1-2; D may be TRBD1 (5 bases). The CDR3 runs to 14 residues. Trimming cost V 0 bases and J 7 bases, with 12 bases left between them. Per the germline V gene, CDR1 is MGHRA and CDR2 is YSYEKL. The CDR3 region is CASSQDPAGFGYTF. In DNA form, the CDR3 reads TGCGCCAGCAGCCAAGATCCGGCAGGGTTTGGCTACACCTTC.

The V and J genes are TRBV10-2 and TRBJ2-7, with TRBD2 matching over 8 bases. This CDR3 contains 14 residues. With V trimmed by 4 bases and J by 2 bases, 4 bases remained unmatched. CDR1 and CDR2 (germline): WSHSY, SAAADI. CDR3 DNA sequence: TGCGCCAGCAGTGGCAGCGGGGGAGCCTACGAGCAGTACTTC. Protein sequence: CASSGSGGAYEQYF.

V gene TRBV27 combines with J gene TRBJ1-1, with no clear D. Trimming took 4 bases from V and 4 from J, leaving 13 bases between them. Germline CDR1 and CDR2: MNHEY and SMNVEV (reference sequence). The CDR3 spans 14 residues. Here the CDR3 DNA reads TGTGCCAGCAGTTCTCGGCAGGTATTCACTGAAGCTTTCTTT. Its protein product is CASSSRQVFTEAFF.

This chain uses TRBV7-2 with TRBJ2-7; a possible D gene is TRBD1 (5 bases). Per the germline V gene, CDR1 is SGHTA and CDR2 is FQGNSA. This CDR3 is built from 13 residues. V dropped 5 bases and J dropped 3 bases, with 11 bases sitting between them. CDR3 nucleotides: TGTGCCAGCAGCCCCCGACAGATCTACGAGCAGTACTTC. This translates into CASSPRQIYEQYF.

The chain has TRBV21-1 and TRBJ2-5; the table's D gene call, TRBD2, was not cross checked with the DNA. TRBV21-1 is a documented pseudogene. The length of the CDR3 is 20 residues. CDR3 loop: CASSKFDWVGLRDLIETQYF. The CDR3 coding sequence is TGTGCCAGCAGCAAATTCGATTGGGTCGGGCTTCGGGACTTGATAGAGACCCAGTACTTC.

The chain carries TRBV5-1 and TRBJ1-5; a weak D match, TRBD1 (5 bases). The CDR3 loop spans 16 amino acids. The germline gives CDR1 SGHRS, CDR2 YFSETQ. V lost 0 bases to trimming and J lost 2 bases, with 12 bases between them. DNA of the CDR3: TGCGCCAGCAGCTTGGGAGACAGAGAGGGCAATCAGCCCCAGCATTTT. This codes for CASSLGDREGNQPQHF.

The chain employs TRBV4-1 and TRBJ2-2; 8 bases agree with TRBD2. CDR1 and CDR2 (germline): MGHRA, YSYEKL. Trimming removed 10 bases from V and 6 bases from J; junction bases left unmatched: 13. The CDR3 is 15 residues long. For the CDR3, the DNA is TGCGCCACCTCCTGGGGCGGGGGGACCCCCGGGGAGCTGTTTTTT. This codes for CATSWGGGTPGELFF.

The V call is TRBV11-3, the J call TRBJ1-5; D is undetermined. Per the germline V gene, CDR1 is SGHNT and CDR2 is YENEEA. The germline V and J ends were trimmed by 1 base and 1 base, with 11 bases remaining between them. The CDR3 is 16 residues long. CDR3 residues: CASSLVLGLSNQPQHF. CDR3 nucleotides: TGTGCCAGCAGCTTAGTATTGGGTCTAAGCAATCAGCCCCAGCATTTT. The variable domain in full, with the rest retrieved from reference TRBV11-3 and TRBJ1-5, is EAGVVQSPRYKIIEKKQPVAFWCNPISGHNTLYWYLQNLGQGPELLIRYENEEAVDDSQLPKDRFSAERLKGVDSTLKIQPAELGDSAVYLCASSLVLGLSNQPQHFGDGTRLSIL.

This sequence joins TRBV7-2 and TRBJ1-5; D remains ambiguous. CDR3 length: 14 amino acids. V was pared by 5 bases and J by 4 bases, with 12 bases between. CDR1 SGHTA and CDR2 FQGNSA come from the germline V gene. In DNA form, the CDR3 reads TGTGCCAGCAGCCTATGGGCGGAAAATCAGCCCCAGCATTTT. It codes for CASSLWAENQPQHF.

V and J are TRBV7-9 and TRBJ2-4; D not resolved. The ends were cut back, 4 bases at V and 0 bases at J, with 7 bases in the middle. This CDR3 is 14 amino acids long. Germline lookup yields CDR1 SEHNR and CDR2 FQNEAQ (reference sequence). CDR3 loop: CASSSTRAKNIQYF. The CDR3 DNA follows: TGTGCCAGCAGCTCCACACGAGCCAAAAACATTCAGTACTTC.

The table lists this clone with a count of one. The chain links TRBV30 to TRBJ2-7; D might be TRBD1 (6 bases). The germline V and J ends were trimmed by 2 bases and 4 bases, with 15 bases remaining between them. The germline V gene encodes CDR1 GTSNPN and CDR2 SVGIG (reference sequence). This CDR3 contains 14 residues. CDR3 sequence reads: CAWSTSGTRYEQYF. The CDR3 nucleotides read TGTGCCTGGAGTACCTCCGGGACACGGTACGAGCAGTACTTC.

The chain recombines TRBV3-1 (or the pseudogene TRBV3-2) with TRBJ2-7; 8 bases are a match to TRBD2. The J segment lost 3 bases and the V segment lost 2 bases, leaving 9 bases of the junction unmatched. This CDR3 contains 16 residues. The germline gives CDR1 LGHDT, CDR2 YNNKEL (reference sequence). Here the CDR3 reads CASSQPLRGALYEQYF. CDR3 sequence (DNA): TGTGCCAGCAGCCAACCCTTGCGGGGGGCCCTCTACGAGCAGTACTTC.

This clone was detected only once. The V gene is TRBV19, the J gene TRBJ2-3; the D is unclear. V dropped 2 bases and J dropped 1 base, with 13 bases sitting between them. Germline V lookup: CDR1 LNHDA, CDR2 SQIVND (reference sequence). This CDR3 has 16 residues. The CDR3 here is CASSIPPSLGTDTQYF. The CDR3 DNA follows: TGTGCCAGTAGTATACCACCGAGCCTCGGCACAGATACGCAGTATTTT.

The chain carries TRBV4-3 and TRBJ2-1; TRBD1 aligns across 8 bases. This CDR3 comprises 18 residues. Germline CDR1 LGHNA, CDR2 YSLEER. V trimming: 3 bases; J trimming: 8 bases; junction bases outside the gene matches: 18. The CDR3 region has the DNA TGCGCCAGCAGCCAGGATGATATAACCGGGACAGGTAGCCATGAGCAGTTCTTC. Encoded protein: CASSQDDITGTGSHEQFF.

This clone was observed once. This chain connects TRBV6-5 to TRBJ1-3, with unresolved D. Germline V CDR1 and CDR2: MNHEY, SVGAGI. The CDR3 is made up of 15 amino acids. The V and J ends lost 2 bases and 0 bases respectively, with 8 bases between them. This CDR3 reads CASSYGRSSGNTIYF. The CDR3, as DNA: TGTGCCAGCAGTTACGGCAGGAGCTCTGGAAACACCATATATTTT.

The rearrangement joins TRBV5-1 to TRBJ1-2; the match to TRBD1 covers 12 bases. Germline V gives CDR1 SGHRS, CDR2 YFSETQ. Trimming took 4 bases from V and 5 from J; bases not matched to a gene: 6. CDR3 size: 15 residues. DNA for the CDR3: TGCGCCAGCAGCACCTCGGGACAGGGGGCTTATGGCTACACCTTC. Its protein product is CASSTSGQGAYGYTF.

This chain joins TRBV6-2 or TRBV6-3 and TRBJ2-2; 14 bases line up with TRBD2. Germline values: CDR1 MNHEY, CDR2 SVGEGT. The V gene end was trimmed by 5 bases and the J gene end by 4 bases; junction bases not matched to a gene: 9. This CDR3 has 18 residues. The CDR3 nucleotides read TGTGCCAGCAGTCCCTACCCGACTAGCGGGGGGGTCACCGGGGAGCTGTTTTTT. This gives the protein CASSPYPTSGGVTGELFF.

The rearrangement uses TRBV27 and TRBJ2-5; D is possibly TRBD1 or TRBD2 (5 bases each). Between the trimmed V and J ends, which lost 3 bases and 5 bases, there was a span of 7 bases. Germline CDR1 and CDR2: MNHEY and SMNVEV (reference sequence). The CDR3 extends over 12 amino acids. CDR3 in amino acids: CASSFWGETQYF. DNA of the CDR3: TGTGCCAGCAGTTTTTGGGGGGAGACCCAGTACTTC.

The sample holds a few counts of this clone. CDR3 DNA: TGTGCCAGCTCACCACGTCCGGGCAGTACGGCGGGGCTAGACAATGAGCAGTTCTTC. Protein: CASSPRPGSTAGLDNEQFF. The gene calls are TRBV18 and TRBJ2-1, with D perhaps matching TRBD2 (6 bases). Trimming shortened V by 1 base and J by 5 bases, and 24 bases separated the two germline ends. Germline CDR1 and CDR2: KGHSH and LQKENI. The CDR3 consists of 19 residues.

The V and J genes are TRBV6-5 and TRBJ2-5, with TRBD1 matching over 10 bases. Looked up from germline, CDR1 is MNHEY and CDR2 is SVGAGI. J gave up 4 bases and V 8 bases, and 10 bases lay outside the gene matches. CDR3 length: 15 amino acids. CDR3 region: CASAMGQGYGETQYF. In nucleotides, the CDR3 is TGTGCCAGCGCAATGGGACAGGGGTATGGAGAGACCCAGTACTTC.